The rows below give T cell receptor beta chains drawn from one sample of a study of blood T cell repertoires in COVID-19. The assay was immunoSEQ multiplex PCR, and TCRdb's table has in-frame clones only and misses some. The sample consists of some 180,000 clones, about 90% of them appearing once. The sequenced sample was peripheral blood. The receptors were sampled from a man aged 60 to 75 with active or convalescent COVID-19. The CDR3 runs from the conserved cysteine through the conserved F or W. A D gene is named only where the DNA matches it firmly. Size tells how often a clone was seen (once, few, many) or the class of an expanded clone, and some rows leave it out.

j_call v_call clone_size d_call cdr3_aa cdr3_nt
TRBJ1-3 TRBV6-5 NA TRBD1 CASSYSRGPGNTIYF TGTGCCAGCAGTTACTCTAGGGGGCCTGGAAACACCATATATTTT
TRBJ2-1 TRBV5-1 NA TRBD1 CASSYGTGLSYEQFF TGCGCCAGCAGCTACGGGACAGGGTTATCATATGAGCAGTTCTTC
TRBJ2-3 TRBV19 NA NA CATQSTDTQYF TGTGCCACACAGAGCACAGATACGCAGTATTTT
TRBJ1-2 TRBV19 few TRBD1 CASSLLDRDYTF TGTGCCAGTAGTCTCCTGGACAGGGACTACACCTTC
TRBJ2-3 TRBV5-6 NA TRBD2 CASSLVAGGRTDTQYF TGTGCCAGCAGCTTGGTCGCGGGGGGGCGTACAGATACGCAGTATTTT
TRBJ2-5 TRBV4-2 NA TRBD2 CATATSGTKETQYF TGTGCCACCGCGACTAGCGGGACTAAAGAGACCCAGTACTTC
TRBJ1-5 TRBV6-1 NA NA CASSETGTQVQPQHF TGTGCCAGCAGTGAAACAGGAACGCAAGTCCAGCCCCAGCATTTT
TRBJ2-1 TRBV5-1 NA TRBD2 CASSLGTSGGHEQGFF TGCGCCAGCAGCTTGGGGACTAGCGGGGGCCACGAGCAGGGGTTCTTC
TRBJ2-3 TRBV19 NA NA CASTVGGPLDTQYF TGTGCCAGTACCGTTGGGGGCCCTTTGGATACGCAGTATTTT
TRBJ2-1 TRBV24-1 few NA CATSDSLASRQFF TGTGCCACCAGTGATTCATTAGCGTCTAGGCAGTTCTTC
TRBJ2-1 TRBV27 NA TRBD2 CASSLSWRTSGSNEQFF TGTGCCAGCAGTTTATCGTGGCGGACTAGCGGGTCAAATGAGCAGTTCTTC
TRBJ1-6 TRBV11-2 NA NA CASSLGHRAPLHF TGTGCCAGCAGCTTAGGCCACCGGGCACCCCTCCACTTT
TRBJ2-7 TRBV10-2 NA NA CASTAAFSYEQYF TGCGCCTCTACAGCAGCTTTCTCCTACGAGCAGTACTTC
TRBJ2-5 TRBV5-1 NA NA CASSSQETQYF TGCGCCAGCAGCTCTCAAGAGACCCAGTACTTC
TRBJ2-3 TRBV18 NA TRBD1 CASSRQGSSGTDTQYF TGTGCCAGCTCACGACAGGGGAGCTCCGGCACAGATACGCAGTATTTT
TRBJ2-7 TRBV10-3 NA NA CAISEGNSAFDF TGTGCCATCAGTGAAGGGAATAGCGCTTTTGACTTC
TRBJ2-3 TRBV11-2 few TRBD2 CASSLEAGGPTDTQYF TGTGCCAGCAGCTTGGAAGCGGGGGGGCCAACCGATACGCAGTATTTT
TRBJ2-7 TRBV24-1 NA NA CATSGGLDSPYEQYF TGTGCCACCAGTGGAGGCCTAGACAGCCCCTACGAGCAGTACTTC
TRBJ1-6 TRBV3-1/TRBV3-2 once NA CASSLRQNSPLHF TGTGCCAGCAGCCTCAGACAGAATTCACCCCTCCACTTT
TRBJ2-7 TRBV6-5 NA NA CASSTGGTAGYEQYF TGTGCCAGCAGTACAGGCGGGACGGCCGGTTACGAGCAGTACTTC
TRBJ1-2 TRBV19 NA NA CASSYRALYGYTF TGTGCCAGTAGTTACAGGGCCCTCTATGGCTACACCTTC
TRBJ2-7 TRBV24-1 NA NA CATSDPGGPRGEQYF TGTGCCACCAGTGACCCCGGGGGGCCGAGGGGGGAGCAGTACTTC
TRBJ2-7 TRBV30 NA TRBD1 CAWSVGRGLNEQYF TGTGCCTGGAGTGTCGGCAGGGGGCTCAACGAGCAGTACTTC
TRBJ1-6 TRBV11-2 NA NA CASSTFRLDSHNSPLHF TGTGCCAGCAGCACATTTCGGCTAGACAGTCATAATTCACCCCTCCACTTT